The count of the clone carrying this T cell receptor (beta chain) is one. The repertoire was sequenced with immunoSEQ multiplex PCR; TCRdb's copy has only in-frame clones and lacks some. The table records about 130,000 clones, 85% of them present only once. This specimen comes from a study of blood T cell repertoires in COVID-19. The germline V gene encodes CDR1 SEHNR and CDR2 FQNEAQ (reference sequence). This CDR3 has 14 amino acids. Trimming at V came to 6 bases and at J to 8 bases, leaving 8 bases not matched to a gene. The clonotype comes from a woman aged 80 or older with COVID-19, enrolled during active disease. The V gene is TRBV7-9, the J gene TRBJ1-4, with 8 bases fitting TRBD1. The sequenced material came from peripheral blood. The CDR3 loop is CASSSRTGNEKLFF. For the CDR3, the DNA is TGTGCCAGCAGTTCTCGGACAGGGAACGAAAAACTGTTTTTT.